A single sample is the source of the 9 T cell receptor beta chains below, sequenced in a study of response to subunit inactivated influenza vaccine. TCRdb re-called the RT-PCR reads with MiXCR, one entry per CDR3 protein. The sample has roughly 500,000 distinct CDR3 sequences, more than 15% seen once. The material was CD4+ T cells sorted from PBMCs, obtained approximately 25 months after vaccination. The receptors were sampled from a man in his fifties or sixties who received an inactivated influenza vaccine.

This clonotype was detected a few times. The chain uses TRBV20-1 and TRBJ2-3, with unresolved D. Trimming shortened V by 3 bases and J by 2 bases, and 9 bases separated the two germline ends. The CDR3 has 13 residues. CDR1 is DFQATT and CDR2 is SNEGSKA in the germline V gene (reference sequence). CDR3 in DNA: TGCAGTGCTAGGACCCCAAACACAGATACGCAGTATTTT. Amino acids: CSARTPNTDTQYF.

The rearrangement uses TRBV6-2 or TRBV6-3 and TRBJ2-7, with D unresolved. The CDR3 has 13 amino acids. V lost 6 bases to trimming and J lost 0 bases, with 9 bases between them. Germline V CDR1 and CDR2: MNHEY, SVGEGT. CDR3 sequence reads: CASRGSSSYEQYF. The DNA for the CDR3 is TGTGCCAGCAGGGGCTCCAGCTCCTACGAGCAGTACTTC.

J is TRBJ2-5 and V is TRBV6-1, with D possibly being TRBD2 (6 bases). CDR1 is MNHNS and CDR2 is SASEGT in the germline V gene. The CDR3 length is 14 residues. With 3 bases removed from V and 7 bases from J, the gap between germline ends came to 15 bases. The CDR3 region is CASSERGFGGTQYF. In DNA form, the CDR3 reads TGTGCCAGCAGTGAGCGGGGTTTTGGGGGGACCCAGTACTTC.

This clonotype has more than one count but fewer than ten. V usage is TRBV7-3 and J usage is TRBJ2-1; TRBD2 matches at 7 bases. J lost 0 bases, V lost 4 bases, and 6 bases had no gene match. This CDR3 has 16 amino acids. From germline, CDR1 is SGHTA and CDR2 FQGTGA. In nucleotides, the CDR3 is TGTGCCAGCAGCTATTTGGGCGGGAGCTCCTACAATGAGCAGTTCTTC. It encodes CASSYLGGSSYNEQFF.

The chain links TRBV3-1 to TRBJ2-2, with 10 bases that match TRBD1. CDR1 is LGHDT and CDR2 is YNNKEL in the germline V gene (reference sequence). Trimming took 7 bases from V and 2 from J; bases not matched to a gene: 13. The CDR3 contains 18 residues. The CDR3, as DNA: TGTGCCAGCACCCGCACGGGACAGGGGCCCGGCAACACCGGGGAGCTGTTTTTT. Translated, it gives CASTRTGQGPGNTGELFF.

This clonotype was seen a handful of times. The chain links TRBV6-2 or TRBV6-3 to TRBJ1-5; TRBD1 aligns across 9 bases. J gave up 0 bases and V 1 base, and 13 bases lay outside the gene matches. Germline V lookup: CDR1 MNHEY, CDR2 SVGEGT. The CDR3 is 20 residues long. CDR3 region: CASSYLGVDRGGYSNQPQHF. As DNA, the CDR3 is TGTGCCAGCAGTTACTTAGGGGTGGACAGGGGTGGATATAGCAATCAGCCCCAGCATTTT.

V is TRBV6-2 or TRBV6-3 and J is TRBJ1-2; 9 bases map to TRBD1. CDR1 MNHEY and CDR2 SVGEGT come from the germline V gene. After removal of 6 bases from V and 2 bases from J, the junction contained 7 bases not matched to a gene. The CDR3 sequence is 15 residues long. The CDR3 sequence is CASRRTGGANYGYTF. CDR3 coding DNA: TGTGCCAGCAGACGAACAGGGGGCGCCAACTATGGCTACACCTTC.

The V call is TRBV5-6, the J call TRBJ2-2; TRBD2 matches at 12 bases. V shed 6 bases, J shed 4 bases, and the junction held 1 base outside the gene matches. Germline lookup yields CDR1 SGHDT and CDR2 YYEEEE. This CDR3 comprises 14 residues. Here the CDR3 reads CASTGLAGTGELFF. The DNA for the CDR3 is TGTGCCAGCACGGGACTAGCGGGCACCGGGGAGCTGTTTTTT.

This chain joins TRBV28 and TRBJ2-5; 9 bases match TRBD1. This CDR3 region has 18 residues. V shed 7 bases, J shed 0 bases, and the junction held 15 bases outside the gene matches. Germline V gene lookup returns CDR1 MDHEN and CDR2 SYDVKM. For the CDR3, the DNA is TGTGCCAGCAATCCGGGACAGGGCGGGGTATTATACCAAGAGACCCAGTACTTC. Encoded protein: CASNPGQGGVLYQETQYF. The entire variable domain, with the rest obtained from reference TRBV28 and TRBJ2-5, is as follows: DVKVTQSSRYLVKRTGEKVFLECVQDMDHENMFWYRQDPGLGLRLIYFSYDVKMKEKGDIPEGYSVSREKKERFSLILESASTNQTSMYLCASNPGQGGVLYQETQYFGPGTRLLVL.